This entry lists 28 T cell receptor beta chains sequenced from one sample in a study of memory B cells and T cells in multiple sclerosis. Their recognized antigens are unknown. Stimulus-free culture yielded autoproliferating CFSE-dim and non-proliferating CFSE-high T cells, each sequenced separately. Cultures began with about 45 million CFSE-labeled PBMCs, unstimulated for roughly 7 days, with replicate wells pooled. Assay used: immunoSEQ multiplex PCR; TCRdb lists only in-frame clones, some missing. The sample holds 9,500 to 15,000 clones; around four fifths are singletons and the top ten take less than 3%. What was sequenced was PBMCs from blood kept in culture. Source of these receptors: a human donor with multiple sclerosis.

The genes are TRBV10-3 and TRBJ2-1; TRBD1 aligns across 9 bases. CDR1 and CDR2 from the germline V gene are ENHRY and SYGVKD. V lost 6 bases and J lost 4; bases outside the gene matches: 7. This CDR3 comprises 15 residues. CDR3 nucleotide sequence: TGTGCCATCAGCACGGGGACAGGGACTTACAATGAGCAGTTCTTC. Translation gives CAISTGTGTYNEQFF.

This chain connects TRBV5-1 to TRBJ1-1; D may be TRBD1 (6 bases). Per the germline V gene, CDR1 is SGHRS and CDR2 is YFSETQ. CDR3 length: 16 amino acids. Trimming took 0 bases from V and 3 from J, leaving 15 bases between them. CDR3 protein: CASSLAGTQLDTEAFF. The CDR3 DNA sequence: TGCGCCAGCAGCTTGGCCGGGACACAATTGGACACTGAAGCTTTCTTT.

This chain joins TRBV7-3 and TRBJ2-5, with no clear D. The end of the DNA fits TRBJ2-7 better, so the J call may be wrong. This CDR3 is built from 15 residues. Germline V gene lookup returns CDR1 SGHTA and CDR2 FQGTGA. CDR3 coding DNA: TGTGCCAGCAGCTTAACGGGAATTAGCTCCTACGAGCAGTACTTC. Its translation: CASSLTGISSYEQYF.

With respect to this clone: Distinct nucleotide sequences in the sample also encode this CDR3. The gene calls are TRBV5-1 and TRBJ2-2; D is ambiguous. V was trimmed by 0 bases and J by 6 bases, leaving 6 bases between them. The germline V gene encodes CDR1 SGHRS and CDR2 YFSETQ. This CDR3 has 13 amino acids. CDR3 coding DNA: TGCGCCAGCAGCTTGGTAGGGCCCGGGGAGCTGTTTTTT. Translation gives CASSLVGPGELFF.

The chain is built from TRBV25-1 and TRBJ2-5; no clear D gene. CDR1 and CDR2 (germline): MGHDK, SYGVNS. The V end lost 8 bases, the J end lost 0 bases, and 7 bases lay between the germline ends. The length of the CDR3 is 12 residues. Here the CDR3 reads CASSQYQETQYF. CDR3 nucleotide sequence: TGTGCCAGCTCTCAGTACCAAGAGACCCAGTACTTC.

The V and J genes are TRBV28 and TRBJ2-6, with D tentatively TRBD2 (7 bases). The CDR3 spans 16 residues. Trimming stripped 7 bases from V and 2 bases from J, with 15 bases between. CDR1 MDHEN and CDR2 SYDVKM come from the germline V gene. The CDR3 spells CASTLGGGAGANVLTF. DNA of the CDR3: TGTGCCAGCACCCTTGGGGGGGGCGCTGGGGCCAACGTCCTGACTTTC.

The chain recombines TRBV5-1 with TRBJ1-1; D is possibly TRBD1 (5 bases). The CDR3 loop spans 14 amino acids. Trimming shortened V by 4 bases and J by 1 base, and 11 bases separated the two germline ends. Germline V gene data show CDR1 as SGHRS and CDR2 as YFSETQ. The CDR3 DNA is TGCGCCAGCAGCCCGGGACCGACGAACACTGAAGCTTTCTTT. Its protein is CASSPGPTNTEAFF.

This rearrangement joins TRBV19 to TRBJ2-5; D might be TRBD1 or TRBD2, each matching 5 bases. V lost 7 bases, J lost 5 bases, and 17 bases lay in between. CDR1 LNHDA and CDR2 SQIVND come from the germline V gene (reference sequence). The length of the CDR3 is 14 residues. In DNA, the CDR3 is TGTGCCAGTAAGAGGGGCTCGTCGTGGGAGACCCAGTACTTC. This sequence encodes CASKRGSSWETQYF.

The genes are TRBV5-4 and TRBJ1-2, with 9 bases fitting TRBD1. The CDR3 is 15 residues long. V lost 4 bases and J lost 8; bases outside the gene matches: 12. Germline V gene sequence: CDR1 SGHNT, CDR2 YYREEE (reference sequence). For the CDR3, the DNA is TGTGCCAGCAGCCCTACGGGACAGGGCTTAGGGGGCTACACCTTC. Protein sequence: CASSPTGQGLGGYTF. Full variable domain (remainder filled in from reference TRBV5-4 and TRBJ1-2): ETGVTQSPTHLIKTRGQQVTLRCSSQSGHNTVSWYQQALGQGPQFIFQYYREEENGRGNFPPRFSGLQFPNYSSELNVNALELDDSALYLCASSPTGQGLGGYTFGSGTRLTVV.

The genes are TRBV10-3 and TRBJ2-5, with 10 bases identical to TRBD2. CDR3 length: 13 residues. V lost 10 bases and J lost 4; bases outside the gene matches: 6. Germline loops: CDR1 ENHRY, CDR2 SYGVKD. CDR3 sequence reads: CATRPSGRETQYF. Written as DNA, the CDR3 is TGTGCCACCAGGCCTAGCGGGAGAGAGACCCAGTACTTC.

The chain joins TRBV5-1 to TRBJ2-1, with TRBD1 matching over 7 bases. Trimming at V came to 4 bases and at J to 10 bases, leaving 11 bases not matched to a gene. This CDR3 is built from 14 residues. Per germline, CDR1 SGHRS and CDR2 YFSETQ. CDR3 in DNA: TGCGCCAGCAGCAACGGACAGGCCCTTGCCGAGCAGTTCTTC. It codes for CASSNGQALAEQFF.

This clone has more than one count but fewer than ten. The chain links TRBV30 to TRBJ1-1; 10 bases line up with TRBD1. After removal of 2 bases from V and 5 bases from J, the junction contained 2 bases not matched to a gene. Germline V lookup: CDR1 GTSNPN, CDR2 SVGIG (reference sequence). This CDR3 is built from 13 residues. The CDR3 protein is CAWSRTGGTEAFF. Written as DNA, the CDR3 is TGTGCCTGGAGTAGGACAGGGGGTACTGAAGCTTTCTTT. Full variable domain (outside the CDR3, taken from reference TRBV30 and TRBJ1-1): SQTIHQWPATLVQPVGSPLSLECTVEGTSNPNLYWYRQAAGRGLQLLFYSVGIGQISSEVPQNLSASRPQDRQFILSSKKLLLSDSGFYLCAWSRTGGTEAFFGQGTRLTVV.

The gene calls are TRBV5-1 and TRBJ2-2, with 15 bases that match TRBD2. Trimming at V came to 4 bases and at J to 4 bases, leaving 8 bases not matched to a gene. The CDR3 length is 18 residues. Germline lookup yields CDR1 SGHRS and CDR2 YFSETQ. The CDR3 sequence: CASSPGLAGGGSTGELFF. The CDR3 DNA sequence: TGCGCCAGCAGCCCGGGACTAGCGGGAGGAGGGAGCACCGGGGAGCTGTTTTTT.

The chain links TRBV5-4 to TRBJ1-5; 8 bases are a match to TRBD1. V trimming: 2 bases; J trimming: 2 bases; junction bases outside the gene matches: 0. Per germline, CDR1 SGHNT and CDR2 YYREEE (reference sequence). The CDR3 is 14 amino acids. As DNA, the CDR3 is TGTGCCAGCAGCTTACAGGGGGGCAATCAGCCCCAGCATTTT. Its translation: CASSLQGGNQPQHF.

The chain has TRBV6-1 and TRBJ1-1; 8 bases match TRBD1. After removal of 5 bases from V and 11 bases from J, the junction contained 7 bases not matched to a gene. Germline V lookup: CDR1 MNHNS, CDR2 SASEGT. CDR3 length: 12 amino acids. The DNA of the CDR3 is TGTGCCAGCAGTCCAACAGGGGGTGAGGCTTTCTTT. Its translation is CASSPTGGEAFF.

This chain connects TRBV19 to TRBJ2-1; 8 bases map to TRBD2. The V segment lost 4 bases and the J segment 2 bases; nucleotides outside the gene matches: 4. The CDR3 extends over 15 amino acids. Germline CDR1 is LNHDA and CDR2 is SQIVND (reference sequence). DNA of the CDR3: TGTGCCAGTAGTAAAGCGGGAGAGCCCTACAATGAGCAGTTCTTC. This codes for CASSKAGEPYNEQFF.

The chain has TRBV15 and TRBJ2-7, with D possibly being TRBD1 or TRBD2 (5 bases each). Germline CDR1 is LNHNV and CDR2 is YYDKDF (reference sequence). Trimming stripped 1 base from V and 7 bases from J, with 11 bases between. This CDR3 contains 13 residues. The CDR3 DNA reads TGTGCCACCAGCAGAGGAGGGGCGCGAGAGCAGTACTTC. Translating gives CATSRGGAREQYF.

The chain links TRBV5-5 to TRBJ2-1; the match to TRBD2 covers 11 bases. The CDR3 covers 15 residues. Trimming cost V 1 base and J 7 bases; bases outside gene matches: 4. Germline-derived CDR1 and CDR2 are SGHKS and YYEKEE (reference sequence). CDR3 bases: TGTGCCAGCAGCTTGAGGGCTAGCGGGAGGAATGAGCAGTTCTTC. This gives the protein CASSLRASGRNEQFF.

This clone was observed once. The rearrangement joins TRBV4-1 to TRBJ2-2, with 11 bases identical to TRBD2. After removal of 2 bases from V and 1 base from J, the junction contained 6 bases not matched to a gene. Germline CDR1 MGHRA, CDR2 YSYEKL. The CDR3 runs to 18 residues. As DNA, the CDR3 is TGCGCCAGCAGCCAACACCCAACTAGCGGGGGGAACACCGGGGAGCTGTTTTTT. Translation gives CASSQHPTSGGNTGELFF.

CDR3 amino acids: CASRCNLATTARNTIYF. The CDR3 bases are TGTGCCAGCAGGTGCAACCTAGCTACAACCGCACGAAACACCATATATTTT. The chain employs TRBV21-1 and TRBJ1-3. TRBV21-1 is labeled a pseudogene. The CDR3 loop spans 17 amino acids.

The chain combines TRBV7-6 with TRBJ2-7, with no clear D. Germline V CDR1 and CDR2: SGHVS, FNYEAQ. Trimming removed 3 bases from V and 1 base from J, with 7 bases in between. This CDR3 has 13 residues. The CDR3 coding sequence is TGTGCCAGCAGCTTCTCGGAATCCTACGAGCAGTACTTC. Its protein is CASSFSESYEQYF.

The sample holds a few counts of this clone. The gene calls are TRBV2 and TRBJ1-5, with D uncertain. Trimming pared 6 bases from V and 7 bases from J, leaving 19 bases between. The CDR3 extends over 15 amino acids. The germline V gene encodes CDR1 SNHLY and CDR2 FYNNEI. CDR3 in amino acids: CASSRKGSEEQPQHF. DNA for the CDR3: TGTGCCAGCAGCCGAAAGGGTAGTGAGGAACAGCCCCAGCATTTT. Complete variable domain (other parts from reference TRBV2 and TRBJ1-5): EPEVTQTPSHQVTQMGQEVILRCVPISNHLYFYWYRQILGQKVEFLVSFYNNEISEKSEIFDDQFSVERPDGSNFTLKIRSTKLEDSAMYFCASSRKGSEEQPQHFGDGTRLSIL.

This chain joins TRBV4-2 and TRBJ2-1; D may be TRBD1 (6 bases). Trimming shortened V by 0 bases and J by 7 bases, and 19 bases separated the two germline ends. In germline, CDR1 is LGHNA, CDR2 YNFKEQ. This CDR3 has 17 residues. In DNA form, the CDR3 reads TGTGCCAGCAGCCAAGATCTTAGCTGGGGGCGGTCGAATGAGCAGTTCTTC. Its protein product is CASSQDLSWGRSNEQFF.

The V gene is TRBV20-1, the J gene TRBJ1-2, with D perhaps matching TRBD1 (6 bases). The CDR3 spans 11 residues. Germline loops: CDR1 DFQATT, CDR2 SNEGSKA (reference sequence). Trimming took off 5 bases at V and 6 bases at J, with 10 bases between the two ends. The CDR3 nucleotides read TGCAGTGCTCGGACAGTTGATGGCTACACCTTC. Translated, it gives CSARTVDGYTF.

The genes are TRBV9 and TRBJ1-3, with D hard to call. This CDR3 is built from 14 residues. Trimming took 0 bases from V and 5 from J, leaving 9 bases between them. Germline CDR1 and CDR2: SGDLS and YYNGEE. The DNA of the CDR3 is TGTGCCAGCAGCGTAGGGCTAGGTCGAAACACCATATATTTT. It codes for CASSVGLGRNTIYF.

V usage is TRBV19 and J usage is TRBJ1-4; no clear D gene. The germline V gene encodes CDR1 LNHDA and CDR2 SQIVND (reference sequence). This CDR3 spans 15 amino acids. Trimming took 5 bases from V and 7 from J, leaving 17 bases between them. CDR3 in DNA: TGTGCCAGTAGTTCCAACCTTGGTCGAGGTGAAAAACTGTTTTTT. Translation: CASSSNLGRGEKLFF.

The V gene is TRBV5-4, the J gene TRBJ2-1, with 11 bases aligning to TRBD2. The CDR3 contains 16 residues. V lost 4 bases and J lost 9; bases outside the gene matches: 12. The germline V gene encodes CDR1 SGHNT and CDR2 YYREEE (reference sequence). The chain's CDR3 is CASSEHLGLAGSEQFF. In DNA, the CDR3 is TGTGCCAGCAGCGAGCACCTAGGACTAGCGGGCTCTGAGCAGTTCTTC. The full variable domain, its missing parts supplied by reference TRBV5-4 and TRBJ2-1, is ETGVTQSPTHLIKTRGQQVTLRCSSQSGHNTVSWYQQALGQGPQFIFQYYREEENGRGNFPPRFSGLQFPNYSSELNVNALELDDSALYLCASSEHLGLAGSEQFFGPGTRLTVL.

This clone was recorded a few times. The CDR3 sequence: CASSVGPTRGHTQYF. The DNA for the CDR3 is TGTGCCAGCAGCGTAGGTCCTACAAGAGGGCATACGCAGTATTTT. This rearrangement joins TRBV9 to TRBJ2-3; D might be TRBD2 (5 bases). CDR1 and CDR2 from the germline V gene are SGDLS and YYNGEE. The CDR3 spans 15 residues. V was cut by 0 bases and J by 7 bases, with 15 bases left in between.